This TCR beta chain was captured in a study of Graves' ophthalmopathy and Graves' hyperthyroidism. This clonotype was counted ten times or more. V gave up 7 bases and J gave up 6 bases, with 14 bases separating them. The CDR3 extends over 13 amino acids. Beta-chain TCR CDR3 regions were amplified from RNA transcripts. HTBI primers served in a first-round RT-PCR, which a second-round multiplex PCR followed. TCRdb called the multiplex PCR reads again in MiXCR, with one record for every CDR3 protein. Seen here are 150,000 to 200,000 distinct CDR3 sequences, around 39% observed once, and the top ten hold about 9.5%.

The sample comprised peripheral blood. This receptor was obtained from a man in his thirties or forties with Graves' ophthalmopathy. The genes are TRBV12-3 or TRBV12-4 and TRBJ2-3; D might be TRBD2 (6 bases). CDR3 region: CASMGGPRDTQYF. CDR3 coding DNA: TGTGCCAGCATGGGGGGACCACGGGATACGCAGTATTTT.